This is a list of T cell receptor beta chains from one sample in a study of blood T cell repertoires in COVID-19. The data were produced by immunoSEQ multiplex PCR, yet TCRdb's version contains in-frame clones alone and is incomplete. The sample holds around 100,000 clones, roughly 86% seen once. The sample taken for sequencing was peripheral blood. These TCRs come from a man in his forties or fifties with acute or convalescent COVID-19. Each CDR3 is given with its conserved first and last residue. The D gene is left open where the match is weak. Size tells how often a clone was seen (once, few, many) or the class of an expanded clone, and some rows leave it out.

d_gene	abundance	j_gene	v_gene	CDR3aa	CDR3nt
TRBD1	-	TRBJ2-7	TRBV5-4	CASSLPGQGSYEQYF	TGTGCCAGCAGCCTTCCGGGACAGGGCTCCTACGAGCAGTACTTC
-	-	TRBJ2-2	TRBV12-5	CASGNRNTGELFF	TGTGCTAGTGGTAACAGGAACACCGGGGAGCTGTTTTTT
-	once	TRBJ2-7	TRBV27	CASSLYQDTTLEQYF	TGTGCCAGCAGTTTATATCAGGACACGACGCTCGAGCAGTACTTC
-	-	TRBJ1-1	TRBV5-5	CASSLYARGTEAFF	TGTGCCAGCAGCTTGTATGCCAGGGGCACTGAAGCTTTCTTT
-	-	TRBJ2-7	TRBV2	CASKGKSPGVLYEQYF	TGTGCCAGCAAAGGCAAGTCCCCGGGGGTACTCTACGAGCAGTACTTC
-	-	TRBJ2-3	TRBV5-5	CASSFDLGGRRDTQYF	TGTGCCAGCAGCTTCGATCTCGGGGGTAGAAGAGATACGCAGTATTTT
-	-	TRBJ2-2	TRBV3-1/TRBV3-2	CASSSVGGGTNTGELFF	TGTGCCAGCAGCTCTGTCGGCGGGGGCACGAACACCGGGGAGCTGTTTTTT
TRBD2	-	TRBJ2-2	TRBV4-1	CASSQDLAGGPSTGELFF	TGCGCCAGCAGCCAAGATCTAGCGGGAGGGCCCTCAACCGGGGAGCTGTTTTTT
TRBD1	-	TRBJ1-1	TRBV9	CASSVGTENTEAFF	TGTGCCAGCAGCGTTGGGACAGAAAACACTGAAGCTTTCTTT
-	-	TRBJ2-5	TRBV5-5	CASSLTEQETQYF	TGTGCCAGCAGCCTGACAGAACAAGAGACCCAGTACTTC
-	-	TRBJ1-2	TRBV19	CASSIDWGAYGYTF	TGTGCCAGTAGTATAGATTGGGGAGCCTATGGCTACACCTTC
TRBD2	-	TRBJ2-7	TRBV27	CASSGGLALEQYF	TGTGCCAGCAGTGGGGGACTAGCTCTAGAGCAGTACTTC
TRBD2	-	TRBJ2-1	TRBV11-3	CASSRTSSGEQFF	TGTGCCAGCAGCCGGACTAGCTCTGGTGAGCAGTTCTTC
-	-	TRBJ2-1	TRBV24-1	CATSDPASSEPNEQFF	TGTGCCACCAGTGATCCCGCTTCTAGCGAGCCCAATGAGCAGTTCTTC
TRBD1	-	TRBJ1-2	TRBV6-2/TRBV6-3	CASSNQQGFDGYTF	TGTGCCAGCAGTAATCAACAGGGGTTCGATGGCTACACCTTC
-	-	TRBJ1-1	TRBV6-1	CASSEGGAFF	TGTGCCAGCAGTGAAGGTGGCGCTTTCTTT
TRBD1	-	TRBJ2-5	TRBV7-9	CASSFRDSRNQETQYF	TGTGCCAGCAGCTTCCGGGACAGCCGAAACCAAGAGACCCAGTACTTC
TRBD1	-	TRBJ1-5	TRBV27	CASSRGTGDSNQPQHF	TGTGCCAGCAGCAGGGGGACAGGGGATAGCAATCAGCCCCAGCATTTT
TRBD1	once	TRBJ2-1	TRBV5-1	CASSLTGGINEQFF	TGCGCCAGCAGCCTGACAGGGGGGATCAATGAGCAGTTCTTC
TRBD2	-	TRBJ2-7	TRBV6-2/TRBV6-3	CASSPLGTSGGRYEQYF	TGTGCCAGCAGTCCCCTAGGGACTAGCGGGGGGAGGTACGAGCAGTACTTC
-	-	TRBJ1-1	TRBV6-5	CASSYVKGGMNTEAFF	TGTGCCAGCAGTTACGTGAAGGGAGGGATGAACACTGAAGCTTTCTTT
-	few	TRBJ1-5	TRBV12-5	CASGLQGNQPQHF	TGTGCTAGTGGTTTGCAGGGGAATCAGCCCCAGCATTTT
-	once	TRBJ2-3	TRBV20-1	CSASSFAVTDTQYF	TGCAGTGCTAGTAGTTTTGCAGTGACAGATACGCAGTATTTT
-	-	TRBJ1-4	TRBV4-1	CASSQGTGNEKLFF	TGCGCCAGCAGCCAAGGGACGGGGAATGAAAAACTGTTTTTT
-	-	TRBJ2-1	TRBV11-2	CASSMALSNEQFF	TGTGCCAGCAGCATGGCCCTTTCCAATGAGCAGTTCTTC
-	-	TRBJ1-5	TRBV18	CASSPDGGRQPQHF	TGTGCCAGCTCCCCGGATGGGGGCCGACAGCCCCAGCATTTT
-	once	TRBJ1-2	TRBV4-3	CASSQEDSRDYGYTF	TGCGCCAGCAGCCAAGAGGACAGCCGAGACTATGGCTACACCTTC
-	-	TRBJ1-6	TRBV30	CAWSVQATSSPLHF	TGTGCCTGGAGTGTACAGGCAACGAGTTCACCCCTCCACTTT
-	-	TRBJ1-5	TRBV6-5	CASGQLSNQPQHF	TGTGCCAGCGGACAGCTCAGCAATCAGCCCCAGCATTTT
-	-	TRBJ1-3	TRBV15	CATSRRTTVRVSGNTIYF	TGTGCCACCAGCAGGAGGACCACGGTGCGGGTCTCTGGAAACACCATATATTTT
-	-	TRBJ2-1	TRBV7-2	CASSFGTYNEQFF	TGTGCCAGCAGCTTCGGGACCTACAATGAGCAGTTCTTC
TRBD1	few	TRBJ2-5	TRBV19	CASLTGIYRDSPRTQYF	TGTGCCAGTCTTACCGGGATATACCGGGACAGCCCTAGGACCCAGTACTTC
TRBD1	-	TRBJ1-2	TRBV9	CASSEGGTGNYGYTF	TGTGCCAGCAGCGAGGGGGGGACAGGCAACTATGGCTACACCTTC
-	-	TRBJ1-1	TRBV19	CASIDSPYPEAFF	TGTGCCAGTATTGACAGCCCATACCCAGAAGCTTTCTTT
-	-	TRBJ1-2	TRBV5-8	CASSLPSLAASSYGYTF	TGTGCCAGCAGCTTGCCCTCCCTCGCGGCCTCGAGCTATGGCTACACCTTC
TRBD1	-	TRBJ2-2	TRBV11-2	CASSPRTGGNTGELFF	TGTGCCAGCAGCCCAAGGACAGGGGGCAACACCGGGGAGCTGTTTTTT
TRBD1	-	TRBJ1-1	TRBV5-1	CASSTDWTGLTEAFF	TGCGCCAGCAGCACCGACTGGACAGGGCTCACTGAAGCTTTCTTT
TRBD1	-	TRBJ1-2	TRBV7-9	CASSFARQGYGYTF	TGTGCCAGCAGTTTTGCCCGACAGGGCTATGGCTACACCTTC
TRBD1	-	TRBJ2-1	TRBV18	CASSSTGLDYNEQFF	TGTGCCAGCTCTTCGACAGGGCTGGACTACAATGAGCAGTTCTTC
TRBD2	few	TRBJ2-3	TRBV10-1	CASRPLSGSSSTDTQYF	TGCGCCAGCCGGCCTTTAAGCGGGAGTAGTAGCACAGATACGCAGTATTTT